One and the same sample provided the 3 T cell receptor beta chains below, sequenced in a study of Graves' ophthalmopathy and Graves' hyperthyroidism. Amplified material comprised TCR beta CDR3 regions derived from RNA transcripts. The first-round RT-PCR employed HTBI primers together with the Qiagen OneStep RT-PCR kit. A multiplex PCR was then performed as the second round. TCRdb reanalysed the multiplex PCR reads using MiXCR and keeps one entry per CDR3 protein. The table includes fewer than 600,000 distinct CDR3 sequences, around 15% detected once. The sequenced material came from blood. Every receptor here comes from a woman aged 25 to 39 with Graves' ophthalmopathy.

At least ten counts were recorded for this clonotype. The rearrangement links TRBV7-2 to TRBJ1-1; D is ambiguous. CDR1 SGHTA and CDR2 FQGNSA come from the germline V gene. V shed 3 bases and J shed 4 bases, with 12 bases lying between them. This CDR3 spans 14 amino acids. CDR3 protein: CASSLEGGITEAFF. The DNA of the CDR3 is TGTGCCAGCAGCTTGGAGGGAGGAATCACTGAAGCTTTCTTT. The full variable domain, completed using reference TRBV7-2 and TRBJ1-1, is GAGVSQSPSNKVTEKGKDVELRCDPISGHTALYWYRQSLGQGLEFLIYFQGNSAPDKSGLPSDRFSAERTGGSVSTLTIQRTQQEDSAVYLCASSLEGGITEAFFGQGTRLTVV.

This clonotype was observed a handful of times. The chain couples TRBV5-1 to TRBJ1-3; D is undetermined. V lost 3 bases and J lost 4, with 17 bases in between. In germline, CDR1 is SGHRS, CDR2 YFSETQ. The CDR3 extends over 16 amino acids. The CDR3 reads CASSSLMGGSGNTIYF. The CDR3 nucleotides are TGCGCCAGCAGCTCTCTTATGGGAGGGAGCGGAAACACCATATATTTT.

This clonotype came up many times. The chain carries TRBV25-1 and TRBJ2-5; D not resolved. Trimming took off 6 bases at V and 2 bases at J, with 13 bases between the two ends. CDR1 is MGHDK and CDR2 is SYGVNS in the germline V gene. The CDR3 contains 14 residues. As DNA, the CDR3 is TGTGCCAGCAGAGAGGACGGCCCACAAGAGACCCAGTACTTC. Amino acid sequence: CASREDGPQETQYF.